Shown below are 22 T cell receptor beta chains from a single sample sequenced in a study of neoadjuvant anti-PD-1 for oral cavity cancer. The assay was immunoSEQ multiplex PCR, and TCRdb's table has in-frame clones only and misses some. This sample has about 39,000 clones, with 77% found just once. Time point noted: after neoadjuvant nivolumab, at surgical resection. The material sequenced was PBMCs, taken after nivolumab (anti-PD-1) treatment. Receptor source: a person between 35 and 79 years old with oral cavity squamous cell carcinoma.

The V call is TRBV6-1, the J call TRBJ2-5; TRBD2 aligns across 8 bases. Trimming removed 1 base from V and 4 bases from J; junction bases left unmatched: 5. The CDR3 is 15 amino acids. Per germline, CDR1 MNHNS and CDR2 SASEGT. CDR3 region: CASSEGNGRGETQYF. CDR3 in DNA: TGTGCCAGCAGTGAAGGAAACGGGAGGGGAGAGACCCAGTACTTC.

The rearrangement links TRBV15 to TRBJ1-1; no clear D gene. This CDR3 is 15 amino acids long. Trimming removed 0 bases at V and 3 bases at J, with 11 bases between. The germline V gene encodes CDR1 LNHNV and CDR2 YYDKDF (reference sequence). The CDR3 here is CATSRETAYDTEAFF. For the CDR3, the DNA is TGTGCCACCAGCAGAGAGACCGCATATGACACTGAAGCTTTCTTT.

This clone has a handful of counts. The J gene is TRBJ2-2, the V gene TRBV25-1, with 8 bases lining up with TRBD1. CDR1 and CDR2 from the germline V gene are MGHDK and SYGVNS. The CDR3 extends over 16 amino acids. V shed 0 bases, J shed 7 bases, and the junction held 7 bases outside the gene matches. The CDR3 DNA reads TGTGCCAGCAGTGAATATGGAACAGGGGGTCTCGGGGAGCTGTTTTTT. This sequence encodes CASSEYGTGGLGELFF.

The CDR3 DNA sequence: TGTGCCAGCAGTTTAAAGGGGAACACTGAAGCTTTCTTT. Its translation is CASSLKGNTEAFF. The V call is TRBV27, the J call TRBJ1-1; D is uncertain. The CDR3 is made up of 13 amino acids. The V gene's germline CDR1 is MNHEY and CDR2 SMNVEV (reference sequence). V was shortened by 2 bases and J by 1 base, with 5 bases between the two germline ends.

The V gene is TRBV6-6, the J gene TRBJ1-5; D uncertain. The CDR3 covers 14 residues. V was trimmed by 7 bases and J by 6 bases, leaving 16 bases between them. Germline lookup yields CDR1 MNHNY and CDR2 SVGAGI (reference sequence). CDR3 nucleotides: TGTGCCAGCACCCCCAGCGGAGAGTTTCAGCCCCAGCATTTT. Translating it yields CASTPSGEFQPQHF.

This clone qualifies as medium-sized. This sequence joins TRBV6-5 and TRBJ1-2, with D possibly TRBD1 on 6 matching bases. The V end lost 0 bases, the J end lost 7 bases, and 15 bases lay between the germline ends. This CDR3 spans 15 amino acids. The germline V gene has CDR1 MNHEY and CDR2 SVGAGI. In nucleotides, the CDR3 is TGTGCCAGCAGTTACTCGCGATTTGGGACAAGTGGCTACACCTTC. Amino acids: CASSYSRFGTSGYTF.

This sequence joins TRBV29-1 and TRBJ1-1; D is possibly TRBD1 (5 bases). The CDR3 runs to 16 residues. The germline V and J ends were trimmed by 4 bases and 4 bases, with 22 bases remaining between them. The germline gives CDR1 SQVTM, CDR2 ANQGSEA. The CDR3 is CSVALSGRKGLTEAFF. Written as DNA, the CDR3 is TGCAGCGTTGCCCTCTCGGGGCGGAAAGGGCTCACTGAAGCTTTCTTT.

The J gene is TRBJ2-7, the V gene TRBV13; 9 bases map to TRBD2. The germline CDR1 and CDR2 sequences are PRHDT and FYEKMQ (reference sequence). The V and J ends lost 4 bases and 2 bases, in that order; junction bases with no gene match: 6. The CDR3 length is 15 residues. CDR3 protein: CASSSPSGVTYEQYF. For the CDR3, the DNA is TGTGCCAGCAGCTCCCCTAGCGGGGTGACCTACGAGCAGTACTTC.

The rearrangement joins TRBV7-2 to TRBJ2-1, with 14 nucleotides matching TRBD2. The CDR3 length is 18 residues. V dropped 5 bases and J dropped 7; count of bases not matched to a gene: 13. The V gene's germline CDR1 is SGHTA and CDR2 FQGNSA. The CDR3 DNA follows: TGTGCCAGCAGCCGAAGGCGGGTGACTAGCGGGGGGGCTAATGAGCAGTTCTTC. Amino acid sequence: CASSRRRVTSGGANEQFF.

The rearrangement joins TRBV7-9 to TRBJ1-3; D not certain. Trimming shortened V by 4 bases and J by 2 bases, and 6 bases separated the two germline ends. Germline assignment: CDR1 SEHNR and CDR2 FQNEAQ (reference sequence). The CDR3 consists of 13 residues. The CDR3 coding sequence is TGTGCCAGCAGCTCTTTGCCTGGAAACACCATATATTTT. Translating it yields CASSSLPGNTIYF.

This clone was counted only a few times. V gene TRBV5-1 combines with J gene TRBJ2-5; 8 positions agree with TRBD2. V was pared by 0 bases and J by 7 bases, with 5 bases of the junction left unmatched. The CDR3 sequence is 14 residues long. The germline gives CDR1 SGHRS, CDR2 YFSETQ. CDR3 sequence: CASSLGVAGSTQYF. CDR3 in DNA: TGCGCCAGCAGCTTGGGAGTAGCGGGATCGACCCAGTACTTC.

This rearrangement joins TRBV27 to TRBJ1-2, with 9 bases aligning to TRBD1. Per the germline V gene, CDR1 is MNHEY and CDR2 is SMNVEV (reference sequence). The junction had 9 bases not matched to a gene; V was cut back by 5 bases and J by 8 bases. The CDR3 runs to 14 residues. The DNA of the CDR3 is TGTGCCAGCAGTCCCCGACAGGGGGTTAGAGGCTACACCTTC. It specifies CASSPRQGVRGYTF.

J is TRBJ1-3 and V is TRBV14; possible D gene TRBD1, 5 bases. The CDR3 spans 14 residues. V was cut by 1 base and J by 4 bases, with 8 bases left in between. Germline lookup yields CDR1 SGHDN and CDR2 FVKESK. Written as DNA, the CDR3 is TGTGCCAGCAGCCAAGTGGGGCTAGGAAACACCATATATTTT. It yields the protein CASSQVGLGNTIYF.

The chain joins TRBV27 to TRBJ2-1; D gene uncertain. The CDR3 totals 14 residues. CDR1 and CDR2 (germline): MNHEY, SMNVEV (reference sequence). V dropped 3 bases and J dropped 6 bases, with 12 bases sitting between them. The CDR3 nucleotides are TGTGCCAGCAGTTTGGTAGCCGTGACCAATGAGCAGTTCTTC. Translating it yields CASSLVAVTNEQFF.

This chain uses TRBV10-2 with TRBJ2-1; the D gene is possibly TRBD2 (5 bases). CDR1 and CDR2 (germline): WSHSY, SAAADI. This CDR3 is built from 13 residues. Deletions cut 7 bases from V and 9 bases from J, with 16 bases between. The chain's CDR3 is CASTNLPRGEQFF. The DNA for the CDR3 is TGCGCCAGCACTAATCTACCCCGGGGTGAGCAGTTCTTC.

The chain links TRBV27 to TRBJ2-7; D gene unclear. V was cut by 3 bases and J by 2 bases, with 8 bases left in between. Germline V lookup: CDR1 MNHEY, CDR2 SMNVEV (reference sequence). This CDR3 has 13 residues. The CDR3 coding sequence is TGTGCCAGCAGTTTTAGGGAAACCTACGAGCAGTACTTC. Residues: CASSFRETYEQYF.

This chain links TRBV5-1 with TRBJ2-5; maybe TRBD1 (8 bases). The V end lost 4 bases, the J end lost 3 bases, and 19 bases lay between the germline ends. The CDR3 spans 16 residues. Germline loops: CDR1 SGHRS, CDR2 YFSETQ. The CDR3 protein is CASSPWTGRGEETQYF. DNA of the CDR3: TGCGCCAGCAGCCCCTGGACAGGGAGGGGGGAAGAGACCCAGTACTTC.

The J gene is TRBJ2-7, the V gene TRBV5-1; 11 bases are shared with TRBD2. CDR3 size: 19 residues. After removal of 5 bases from V and 3 bases from J, the junction contained 19 bases not matched to a gene. The germline V gene encodes CDR1 SGHRS and CDR2 YFSETQ. The CDR3 loop reads CASSLISMSASGGFYEQYF. DNA for the CDR3: TGCGCCAGCAGTCTCATCTCTATGTCGGCTAGCGGGGGGTTCTACGAGCAGTACTTC.

The CDR3 region has the DNA TGCAGCGCCTCCGGGACAGGGGGCTACGAGCAGTACTTC. Amino acid sequence: CSASGTGGYEQYF. This chain uses TRBV29-1 with TRBJ2-7, with 11 bases aligning to TRBD1. This CDR3 contains 13 residues. In germline, CDR1 is SQVTM, CDR2 ANQGSEA. The junction had 5 bases not matched to a gene; V was cut back by 7 bases and J by 3 bases.

The chain couples TRBV18 to TRBJ2-6; tentatively, D is TRBD1 (6 bases). The germline gives CDR1 KGHSH, CDR2 LQKENI. Trimming removed 0 bases from V and 2 bases from J, with 17 bases in between. There are 19 residues in the CDR3. The CDR3 region has the DNA TGTGCCAGCTCACCACCGCTAGGGGGTGCAGAGGCTGGGGCCAACGTCCTGACTTTC. It codes for CASSPPLGGAEAGANVLTF.

V is TRBV29-1 and J is TRBJ2-6, with TRBD2 matching 13 bases. The germline gives CDR1 SQVTM, CDR2 ANQGSEA. Losses at the gene ends were 3 bases for V and 2 bases for J; bases not matched to a gene: 4. The CDR3 is 17 residues long. The CDR3 DNA reads as TGCAGCGTTGAGACTAGCGGGGGGTTAGCTGGGGCCAACGTCCTGACTTTC. This sequence encodes CSVETSGGLAGANVLTF.

The chain joins TRBV27 to TRBJ1-2, with TRBD1 matching 9 bases. CDR1 is MNHEY and CDR2 is SMNVEV in the germline V gene (reference sequence). There are 14 residues in the CDR3. V was pared by 6 bases and J by 4 bases, with 6 bases of the junction left unmatched. DNA of the CDR3: TGTGCCAGCAGGGGGACAGGGACACTCTATGGCTACACCTTC. Translation gives CASRGTGTLYGYTF.